A selection of T cell receptor beta chains follows, all from one sample in a study of CD8 T cells in Susac syndrome. MiXCR was run by TCRdb on the immunoSEQ multiplex PCR reads, yielding one entry per CDR3 protein. The sample contains over 150,000 distinct CDR3 sequences, roughly 94% of which appear only once. Material: CD4+ T cells from PBMCs. These receptors came from a human donor with Susac syndrome. Both conserved end residues are part of each CDR3. D genes are given only for firm matches. Size tells how often a clone was seen (once, few, many) or the class of an expanded clone, and some rows leave it out.

CDR3nt | CDR3aa | d_gene | j_gene | abundance | len | v_gene
TGTGCCAGTAGTCTCTCGACAGGAGCCAGCACTGAAGCTTTCTTT | CASSLSTGASTEAFF | NA | TRBJ1-1 | NA | 15 | TRBV19
TGTGCCAGCAGGCGTCAAGGGACAGCCTACGAGCAGTACTTC | CASRRQGTAYEQYF | TRBD1 | TRBJ2-7 | NA | 14 | TRBV6-5
TGTGCCAGCAGTTCGCCCGTGGGAGGGGACTCCTACGAGCAGTACTTC | CASSSPVGGDSYEQYF | TRBD2 | TRBJ2-7 | NA | 16 | TRBV28
TGCAGTGCTAGAGATTCTTCTTTTACCTACGAGCAGTACTTC | CSARDSSFTYEQYF | NA | TRBJ2-7 | NA | 14 | TRBV20-1
TGTGCCAGCAGTTCGCTAGCAGGGGGCAGATACTATGGCTACACCTTC | CASSSLAGGRYYGYTF | TRBD1 | TRBJ1-2 | NA | 16 | TRBV27
TGCAGTGCTATAGCGGAAACTTACACAGATACGCAGTATTTT | CSAIAETYTDTQYF | NA | TRBJ2-3 | NA | 14 | TRBV20-1
TGTGCCAGCAGTTTGCCGGAGCCAAGTACCGGGGAGCTGTTTTTT | CASSLPEPSTGELFF | NA | TRBJ2-2 | NA | 15 | TRBV6-2/TRBV6-3
TGTGCCTGGAACCGCAGGATGAACACTGAAGCTTTCTTT | CAWNRRMNTEAFF | NA | TRBJ1-1 | NA | 13 | TRBV30
TGCAGCGTTGAAGACCCGGGGGGGAAAGATGGCTACACCTTC | CSVEDPGGKDGYTF | NA | TRBJ1-2 | NA | 14 | TRBV29-1
TGCAGTGCCCCCGGGACTAGCAATTGGGAGACCCAGTACTTC | CSAPGTSNWETQYF | TRBD2 | TRBJ2-5 | NA | 14 | TRBV20-1
TGTGCCAGCAGCTTAGATCCCGGGTCGTCTCTTAATGGCTACACCTTC | CASSLDPGSSLNGYTF | NA | TRBJ1-2 | NA | 16 | TRBV11-2
TGTGCCTGGGGGGCAGGGATAGTCTCTGAAGCTTTCTTT | CAWGAGIVSEAFF | NA | TRBJ1-1 | NA | 13 | TRBV30
TGTGCCACCAGCACTCGACCCCAGCGGGGGTTCACAGATACGCAGTATTTT | CATSTRPQRGFTDTQYF | TRBD2 | TRBJ2-3 | once | 17 | TRBV15
TGTGCCAGCAGCGCAGTGGGGAGAGGAGAGACCCAGTACTTC | CASSAVGRGETQYF | NA | TRBJ2-5 | NA | 14 | TRBV12-3/TRBV12-4
TGTGCCAGCAGCGGCATTAGCGGAGCGACAGATACGCAGTATTTT | CASSGISGATDTQYF | NA | TRBJ2-3 | NA | 15 | TRBV12-3/TRBV12-4
TGTGCCAGCAGTCCACTTCAGTGGGGGTCCGGGGAGACCCAGTACTTC | CASSPLQWGSGETQYF | NA | TRBJ2-5 | NA | 16 | TRBV12-3/TRBV12-4
TGTGCCAGCAGCGTAGGACTAGCGGGGGACCAAGAGACCCAGTACTTC | CASSVGLAGDQETQYF | TRBD2 | TRBJ2-5 | NA | 16 | TRBV9
TGTGCCAGCGCCATAGACCGTAACACCGGGGAGCTGTTTTTT | CASAIDRNTGELFF | NA | TRBJ2-2 | NA | 14 | TRBV27
TGTGCCAGCCTCACAGGCGACACCGGGGAGCTGTTTTTT | CASLTGDTGELFF | NA | TRBJ2-2 | NA | 13 | TRBV28
TGTGCCAGCAGTTACTCGCTAGCGGGGGGTTCAGATACGCAGTATTTT | CASSYSLAGGSDTQYF | TRBD2 | TRBJ2-3 | NA | 16 | TRBV6-6
TGTGCCAGCAGCTTTGCACTAACTAGCTCCTACGAGCAGTACTTC | CASSFALTSSYEQYF | NA | TRBJ2-7 | NA | 15 | TRBV7-2
TGTGCCAGCAGCCACCGCAGCACAGATACGCAGTATTTT | CASSHRSTDTQYF | NA | TRBJ2-3 | NA | 13 | TRBV14
TGTGCCAGCAGTGCCGACAGGGGTGAAGCTTTCTTT | CASSADRGEAFF | TRBD1 | TRBJ1-1 | NA | 12 | TRBV2
TGCGCCAGCAGCTTTGGGACAGCGAACAATGAGCAGTTCTTC | CASSFGTANNEQFF | TRBD1 | TRBJ2-1 | NA | 14 | TRBV5-1
TGTGCCAGCAGTGACGACAGGGGTGACCAGCCCCAGCATTTT | CASSDDRGDQPQHF | TRBD1 | TRBJ1-5 | NA | 14 | TRBV27
TGTGCCAGCAGTTCCGCTCCGACAGGGGCACACGAGCAGTACTTC | CASSSAPTGAHEQYF | TRBD1 | TRBJ2-7 | NA | 15 | TRBV28
TGTGCCAGCAGCACTCTCCTTTACGAGCAGTACTTC | CASSTLLYEQYF | NA | TRBJ2-7 | NA | 12 | TRBV6-2/TRBV6-3
TGTGCCAGCAGCCCAGGCAGGGGAAACTATGGCTACACCTTC | CASSPGRGNYGYTF | NA | TRBJ1-2 | NA | 14 | TRBV3-1
TGCAGTGCTAGAAGCCGCCGGGGGAGGTTTACTGAAGCTTTCTTT | CSARSRRGRFTEAFF | NA | TRBJ1-1 | NA | 15 | TRBV20-1
TGTGCCAGCAGCCACCTTGGGACCTACACCGGGGAGCTGTTTTTT | CASSHLGTYTGELFF | NA | TRBJ2-2 | NA | 15 | TRBV3-1
TGTGCCACCGGGGGAACAAGTATGGATACGCAGTATTTT | CATGGTSMDTQYF | NA | TRBJ2-3 | NA | 13 | TRBV6-5
TGTGCCAGCAGTTTTACCCACAACACTGAAGCTTTCTTT | CASSFTHNTEAFF | NA | TRBJ1-1 | once | 13 | TRBV12-3/TRBV12-4
TGCGCCAGCAGCTTCGGCCCCCTAGCGGGGGGTATCAATGAGCAGTTCTTC | CASSFGPLAGGINEQFF | TRBD2 | TRBJ2-1 | NA | 17 | TRBV5-1
TGTGCTAGTGGTTTGGTACTTGACAGGGGACGACCTGAAGCTTTCTTT | CASGLVLDRGRPEAFF | TRBD1 | TRBJ1-1 | NA | 16 | TRBV12-5
TGCGCCAGCAGCCAAGATGTGGCGGGGCTAGCGGTCACAGATACGCAGTATTTT | CASSQDVAGLAVTDTQYF | TRBD2 | TRBJ2-3 | NA | 18 | TRBV4-3
TGTGCCAGCAGCGTCCTAGCGGGAGGCGACGAGCAGTACTTC | CASSVLAGGDEQYF | TRBD2 | TRBJ2-7 | NA | 14 | TRBV7-9
TGCAGTGCCTGGACCCTTAAGCAGGAGACCCAGTACTTC | CSAWTLKQETQYF | NA | TRBJ2-5 | NA | 13 | TRBV20-1
TGTGCCTGGACCCCACCGGGGCTAATGAACACTGAAGCTTTCTTT | CAWTPPGLMNTEAFF | NA | TRBJ1-1 | NA | 15 | TRBV30
TGCAGTGCCACGGGAGTCCCACGATCCTCCTACGAGCAGTACTTC | CSATGVPRSSYEQYF | NA | TRBJ2-7 | NA | 15 | TRBV20-1
TGTGCCAGCACCGGACAGGGGGCTAACTATGGCTACACCTTC | CASTGQGANYGYTF | TRBD1 | TRBJ1-2 | NA | 14 | TRBV2
TGCAGTGCTAGAGTGAGAGGGGGCAATCAGCCCCAGCATTTT | CSARVRGGNQPQHF | NA | TRBJ1-5 | NA | 14 | TRBV20-1
TGTGCCAGCAGTCTCAGGAACTTGGGGACTGAAGCTTTCTTT | CASSLRNLGTEAFF | NA | TRBJ1-1 | NA | 14 | TRBV27
TGCAGTGCTAGTTTACGCAGGGGGAACACTGAAGCTTTCTTT | CSASLRRGNTEAFF | NA | TRBJ1-1 | NA | 14 | TRBV20-1
TGTGCCAGTAGTCTATCGGGAACTCAGCCCCAGCATTTT | CASSLSGTQPQHF | NA | TRBJ1-5 | NA | 13 | TRBV19
TGCAGTGCAAGGACGGGAGGCGGGAGTGAAAAACTGTTTTTT | CSARTGGGSEKLFF | NA | TRBJ1-4 | NA | 14 | TRBV20-1
TGTGCCAGCAGCCAAGGAAGTGGCGCCAGCTCCTACGAGCAGTACTTC | CASSQGSGASSYEQYF | NA | TRBJ2-7 | NA | 16 | TRBV4-2
TGTGCCAGCAGCGTGGCTAGCGGGGGGGTAGATACGCAGTATTTT | CASSVASGGVDTQYF | TRBD2 | TRBJ2-3 | NA | 15 | TRBV5-4
TGCAGTGCTAACCCCGGACTAGCGGGCGGGAGGGGCCAGTACTTC | CSANPGLAGGRGQYF | TRBD2 | TRBJ2-5 | NA | 15 | TRBV20-1
TGCAGTGCTTCCCAGGACACGCTGAATGAGCAGTTCTTC | CSASQDTLNEQFF | NA | TRBJ2-1 | NA | 13 | TRBV20-1
TGTGCCAGCAGTAGGGACAGGGTGTCCTACGAGCAGTACTTC | CASSRDRVSYEQYF | TRBD1 | TRBJ2-7 | NA | 14 | TRBV28
TGTGCCATCAAATCACTAGCGGATTACAATGAGCAGTTCTTC | CAIKSLADYNEQFF | TRBD2 | TRBJ2-1 | NA | 14 | TRBV10-3
TGTGCCAGCAGTAGGACTAGCGGGAGTAACACAGATACGCAGTATTTT | CASSRTSGSNTDTQYF | TRBD2 | TRBJ2-3 | once | 16 | TRBV28